Below, one T cell receptor beta chain is given with its context. The data originate from a study of technical replicates of blood from a handful of donors. CDR1 is MDHEN, CDR2 SYDVKM, per germline. Losses at the gene ends were 5 bases for V and 3 bases for J; bases not matched to a gene: 12. The CDR3 consists of 17 residues. The assay was immunoSEQ multiplex PCR, and TCRdb's table has in-frame clones only and misses some. The table shows about 80,000 clones, with 95% to 98% occurring only once. The TCR comes from a human donor in good health. The chain recombines TRBV28 with TRBJ2-2; 7 bases are a match to TRBD2. The source material was T cells isolated from PBMCs. CDR3 protein: CASSPALGGGDTGELFF. The CDR3 DNA is TGTGCCAGCAGTCCTGCCCTGGGCGGGGGTGACACCGGGGAGCTGTTTTTT.